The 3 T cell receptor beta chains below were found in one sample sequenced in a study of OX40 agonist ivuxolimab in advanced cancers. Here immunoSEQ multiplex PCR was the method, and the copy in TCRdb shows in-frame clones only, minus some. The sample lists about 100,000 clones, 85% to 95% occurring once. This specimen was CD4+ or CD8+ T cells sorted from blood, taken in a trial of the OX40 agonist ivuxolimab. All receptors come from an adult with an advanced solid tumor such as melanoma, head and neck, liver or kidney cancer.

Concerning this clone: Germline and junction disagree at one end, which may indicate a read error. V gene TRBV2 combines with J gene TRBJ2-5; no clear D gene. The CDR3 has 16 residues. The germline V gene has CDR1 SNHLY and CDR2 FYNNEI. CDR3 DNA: TGTGCCAGCAAAATCGGAGTAAATCCGTACCAGGAGACCCAGTACTTC. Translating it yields CASKIGVNPYQETQYF.

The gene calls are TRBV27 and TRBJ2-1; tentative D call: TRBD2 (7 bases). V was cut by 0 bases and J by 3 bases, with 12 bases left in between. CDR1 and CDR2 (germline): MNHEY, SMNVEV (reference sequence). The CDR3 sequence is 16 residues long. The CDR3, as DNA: TGTGCCAGCAGTTTATCGGGGCGGGGGCTCTACAATGAGCAGTTCTTC. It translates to CASSLSGRGLYNEQFF.

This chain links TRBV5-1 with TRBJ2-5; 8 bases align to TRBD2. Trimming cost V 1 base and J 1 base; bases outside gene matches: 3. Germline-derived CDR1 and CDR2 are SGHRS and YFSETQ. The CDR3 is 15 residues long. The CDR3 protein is CASSLYGGVQETQYF. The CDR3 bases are TGCGCCAGCAGCTTGTACGGGGGGGTCCAAGAGACCCAGTACTTC.